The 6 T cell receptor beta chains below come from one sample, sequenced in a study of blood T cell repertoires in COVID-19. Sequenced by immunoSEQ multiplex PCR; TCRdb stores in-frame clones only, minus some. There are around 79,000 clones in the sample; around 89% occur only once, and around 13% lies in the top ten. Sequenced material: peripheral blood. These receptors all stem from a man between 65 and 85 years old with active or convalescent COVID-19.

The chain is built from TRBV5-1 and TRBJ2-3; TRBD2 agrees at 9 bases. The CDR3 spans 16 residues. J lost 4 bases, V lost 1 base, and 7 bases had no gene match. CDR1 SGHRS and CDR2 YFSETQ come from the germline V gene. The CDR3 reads CASSLFAGGIPDTQYF. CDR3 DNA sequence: TGCGCCAGCAGCTTGTTTGCGGGAGGGATCCCAGATACGCAGTATTTT.

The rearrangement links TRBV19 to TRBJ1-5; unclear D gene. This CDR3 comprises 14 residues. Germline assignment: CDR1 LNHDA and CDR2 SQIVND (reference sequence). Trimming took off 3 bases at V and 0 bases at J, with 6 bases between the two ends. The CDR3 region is CASSIGASNQPQHF. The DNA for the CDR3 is TGTGCCAGTAGTATTGGAGCTAGCAATCAGCCCCAGCATTTT. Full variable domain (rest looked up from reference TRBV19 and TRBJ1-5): DGGITQSPKYLFRKEGQNVTLSCEQNLNHDAMYWYRQDPGQGLRLIYYSQIVNDFQKGDIAEGYSVSREKKESFPLTVTSAQKNPTAFYLCASSIGASNQPQHFGDGTRLSIL.

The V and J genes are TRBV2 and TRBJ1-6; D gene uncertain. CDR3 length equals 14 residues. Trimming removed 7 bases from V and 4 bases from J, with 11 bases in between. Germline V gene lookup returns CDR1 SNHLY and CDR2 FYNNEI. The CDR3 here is CASIRRDYNSPLHF. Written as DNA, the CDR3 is TGTGCCAGCATTCGACGGGATTATAATTCACCCCTCCACTTT.

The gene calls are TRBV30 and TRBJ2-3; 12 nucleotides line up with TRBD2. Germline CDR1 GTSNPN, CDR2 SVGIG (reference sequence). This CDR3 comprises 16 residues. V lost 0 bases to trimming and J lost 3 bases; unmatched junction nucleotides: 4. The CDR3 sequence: CAWSVLAGGGTDTQYF. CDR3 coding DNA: TGTGCCTGGAGTGTTCTAGCGGGAGGGGGTACAGATACGCAGTATTTT.

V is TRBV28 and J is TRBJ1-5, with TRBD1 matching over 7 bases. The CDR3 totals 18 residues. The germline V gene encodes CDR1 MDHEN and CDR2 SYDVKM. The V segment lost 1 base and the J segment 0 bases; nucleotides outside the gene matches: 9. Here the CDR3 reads CASSLSWAGGNSNQPQHF. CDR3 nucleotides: TGTGCCAGCAGTTTATCTTGGGCAGGGGGTAATAGCAATCAGCCCCAGCATTTT.

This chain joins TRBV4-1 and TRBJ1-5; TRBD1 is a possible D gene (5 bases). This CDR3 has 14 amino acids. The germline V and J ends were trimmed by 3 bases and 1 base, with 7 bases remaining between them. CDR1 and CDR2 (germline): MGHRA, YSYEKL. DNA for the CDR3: TGCGCCAGCAGCCACCAGGGAAGCAATCAGCCCCAGCATTTT. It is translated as CASSHQGSNQPQHF.